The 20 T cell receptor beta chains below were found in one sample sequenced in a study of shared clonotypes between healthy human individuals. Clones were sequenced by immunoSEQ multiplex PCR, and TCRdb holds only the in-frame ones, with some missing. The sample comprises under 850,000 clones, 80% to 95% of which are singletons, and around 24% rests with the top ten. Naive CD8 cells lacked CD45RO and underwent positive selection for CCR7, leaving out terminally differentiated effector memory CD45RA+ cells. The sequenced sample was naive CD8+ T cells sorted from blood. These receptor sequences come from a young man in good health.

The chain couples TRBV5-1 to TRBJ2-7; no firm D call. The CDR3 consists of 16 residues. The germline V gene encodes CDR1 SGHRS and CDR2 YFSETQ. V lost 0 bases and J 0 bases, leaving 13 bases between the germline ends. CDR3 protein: CASSLGLGLGSYEQYF. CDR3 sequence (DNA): TGCGCCAGCAGCTTGGGTCTGGGTTTGGGCTCCTACGAGCAGTACTTC.

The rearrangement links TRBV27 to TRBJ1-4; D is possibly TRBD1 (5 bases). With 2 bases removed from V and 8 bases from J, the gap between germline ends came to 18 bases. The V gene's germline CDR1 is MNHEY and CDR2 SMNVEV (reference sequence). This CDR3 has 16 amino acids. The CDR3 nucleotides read TGTGCCAGCAGTTTACCCAGGGACCTTGGACGGGAAAAACTGTTTTTT. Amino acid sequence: CASSLPRDLGREKLFF. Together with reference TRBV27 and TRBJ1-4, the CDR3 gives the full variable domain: EAQVTQNPRYLITVTGKKLTVTCSQNMNHEYMSWYRQDPGLGLRQIYYSMNVEVTDKGDVPEGYKVSRKEKRNFPLILESPSPNQTSLYFCASSLPRDLGREKLFFGSGTQLSVL.

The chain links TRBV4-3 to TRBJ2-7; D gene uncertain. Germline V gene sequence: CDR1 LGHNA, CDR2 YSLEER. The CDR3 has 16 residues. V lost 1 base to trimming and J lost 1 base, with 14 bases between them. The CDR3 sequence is CASSQVVASRSYEQYF. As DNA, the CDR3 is TGCGCCAGCAGCCAAGTCGTGGCGTCGCGATCCTACGAGCAGTACTTC.

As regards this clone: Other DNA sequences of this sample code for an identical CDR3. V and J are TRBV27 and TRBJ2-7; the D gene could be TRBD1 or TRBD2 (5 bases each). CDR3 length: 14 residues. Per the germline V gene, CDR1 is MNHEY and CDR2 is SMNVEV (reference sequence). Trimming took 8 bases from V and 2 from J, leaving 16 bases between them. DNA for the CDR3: TGTGCCAGCTCCTTTGGGGGTGTACCCTACGAGCAGTACTTC. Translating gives CASSFGGVPYEQYF.

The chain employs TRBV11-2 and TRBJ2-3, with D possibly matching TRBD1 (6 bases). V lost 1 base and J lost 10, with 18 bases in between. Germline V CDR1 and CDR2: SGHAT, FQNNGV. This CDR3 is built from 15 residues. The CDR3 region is CASSLAGRAGEAQYF. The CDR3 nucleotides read TGTGCCAGCAGCTTAGCTGGTCGGGCAGGGGAAGCGCAGTATTTT.

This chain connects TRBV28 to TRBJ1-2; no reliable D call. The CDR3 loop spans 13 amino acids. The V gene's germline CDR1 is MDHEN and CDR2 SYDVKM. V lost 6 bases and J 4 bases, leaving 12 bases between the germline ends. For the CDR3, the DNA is TGTGCCAGCAGCATCGGAAAGGTCTATGGCTACACCTTC. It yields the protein CASSIGKVYGYTF.

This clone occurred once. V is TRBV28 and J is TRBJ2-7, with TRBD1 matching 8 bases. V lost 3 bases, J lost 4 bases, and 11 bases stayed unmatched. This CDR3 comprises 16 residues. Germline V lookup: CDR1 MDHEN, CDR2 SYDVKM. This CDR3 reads CASSLSRGQGFYEQYF. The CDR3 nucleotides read TGTGCCAGCAGTTTGTCCAGAGGACAGGGTTTTTACGAGCAGTACTTC.

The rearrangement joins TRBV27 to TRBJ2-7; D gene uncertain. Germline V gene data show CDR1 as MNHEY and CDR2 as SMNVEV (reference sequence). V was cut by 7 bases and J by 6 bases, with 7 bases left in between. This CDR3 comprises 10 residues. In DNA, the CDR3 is TGTGCCAGCACCCTTCGCGAGCAGTACTTC. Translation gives CASTLREQYF.

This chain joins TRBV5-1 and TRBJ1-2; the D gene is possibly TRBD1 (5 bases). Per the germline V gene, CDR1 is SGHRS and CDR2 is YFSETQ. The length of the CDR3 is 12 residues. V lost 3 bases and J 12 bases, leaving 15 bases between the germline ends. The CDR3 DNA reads TGCGCCAGCAGCTCGAGGGACGGCGACGACACCTTC. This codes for CASSSRDGDDTF.

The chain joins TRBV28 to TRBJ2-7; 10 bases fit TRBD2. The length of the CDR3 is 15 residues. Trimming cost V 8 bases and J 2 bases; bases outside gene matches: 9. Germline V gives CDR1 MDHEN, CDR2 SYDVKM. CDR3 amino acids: CASGPWTSGTYEQYF. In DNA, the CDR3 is TGTGCCAGCGGTCCCTGGACTAGCGGAACCTACGAGCAGTACTTC.

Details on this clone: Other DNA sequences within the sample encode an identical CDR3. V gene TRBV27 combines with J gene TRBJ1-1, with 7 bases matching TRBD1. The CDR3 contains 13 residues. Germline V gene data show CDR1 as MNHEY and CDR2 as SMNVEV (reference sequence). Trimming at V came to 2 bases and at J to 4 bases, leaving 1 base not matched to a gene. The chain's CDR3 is CASSLTGVTEAFF. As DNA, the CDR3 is TGTGCCAGCAGTTTAACAGGGGTCACTGAAGCTTTCTTT.

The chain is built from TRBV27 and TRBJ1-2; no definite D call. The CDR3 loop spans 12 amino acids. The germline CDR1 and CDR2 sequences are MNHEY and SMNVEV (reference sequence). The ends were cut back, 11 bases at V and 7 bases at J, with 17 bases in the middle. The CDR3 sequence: CAAGLSARGYTF. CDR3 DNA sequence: TGTGCCGCCGGGTTGAGCGCTCGTGGCTACACCTTC.

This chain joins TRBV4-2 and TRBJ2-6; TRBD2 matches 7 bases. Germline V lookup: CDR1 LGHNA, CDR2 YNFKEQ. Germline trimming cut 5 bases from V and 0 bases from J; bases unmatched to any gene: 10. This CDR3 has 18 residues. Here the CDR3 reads CASSLALAVSSGANVLTF. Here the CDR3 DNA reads TGTGCCAGCAGCTTGGCTCTAGCGGTTAGCTCTGGGGCCAACGTCCTGACTTTC.

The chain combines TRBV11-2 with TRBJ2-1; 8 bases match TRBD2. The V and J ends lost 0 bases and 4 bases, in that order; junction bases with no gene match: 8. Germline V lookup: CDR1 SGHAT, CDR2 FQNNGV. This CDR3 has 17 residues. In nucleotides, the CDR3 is TGTGCCAGCAGCTTAGAAGTGGGACTAGGACTTTACAATGAGCAGTTCTTC. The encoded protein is CASSLEVGLGLYNEQFF.

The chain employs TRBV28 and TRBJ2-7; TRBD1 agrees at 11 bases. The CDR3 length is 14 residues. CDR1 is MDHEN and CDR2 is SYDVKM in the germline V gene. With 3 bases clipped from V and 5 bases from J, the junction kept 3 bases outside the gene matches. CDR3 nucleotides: TGTGCCAGCAGTTTTAGGGACAGGGGGAACGAGCAGTACTTC. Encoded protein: CASSFRDRGNEQYF.

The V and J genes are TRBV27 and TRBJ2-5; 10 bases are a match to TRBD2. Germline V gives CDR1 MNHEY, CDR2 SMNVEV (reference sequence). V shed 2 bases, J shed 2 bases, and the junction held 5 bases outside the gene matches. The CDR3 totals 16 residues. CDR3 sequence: CASSLVLAGVQETQYF. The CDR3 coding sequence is TGTGCCAGCAGTTTAGTGCTAGCGGGAGTTCAAGAGACCCAGTACTTC.

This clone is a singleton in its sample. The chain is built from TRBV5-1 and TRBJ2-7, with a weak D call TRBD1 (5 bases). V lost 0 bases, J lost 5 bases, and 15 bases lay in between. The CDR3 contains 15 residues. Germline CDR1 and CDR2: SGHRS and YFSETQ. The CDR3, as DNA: TGCGCCAGCAGCTTGGGCGCAGGGATTCGGGACGAGCAGTACTTC. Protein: CASSLGAGIRDEQYF.

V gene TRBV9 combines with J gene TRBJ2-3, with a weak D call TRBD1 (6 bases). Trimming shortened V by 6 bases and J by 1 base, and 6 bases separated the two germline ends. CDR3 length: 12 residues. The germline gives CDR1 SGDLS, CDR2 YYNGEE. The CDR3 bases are TGTGCCAGCAACAGGGGCACAGATACGCAGTATTTT. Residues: CASNRGTDTQYF.

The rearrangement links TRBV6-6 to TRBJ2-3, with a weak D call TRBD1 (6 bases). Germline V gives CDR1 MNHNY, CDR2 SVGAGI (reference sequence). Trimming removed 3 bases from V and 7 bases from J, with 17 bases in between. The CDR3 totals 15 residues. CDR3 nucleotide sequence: TGTGCCAGCAGTTATCCTTCAGGGGAATGGCATACGCAGTATTTT. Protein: CASSYPSGEWHTQYF.

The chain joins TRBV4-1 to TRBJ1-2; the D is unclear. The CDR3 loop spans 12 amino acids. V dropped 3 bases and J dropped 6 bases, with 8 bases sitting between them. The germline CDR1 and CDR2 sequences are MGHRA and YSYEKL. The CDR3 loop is CASSQGTNGYTF. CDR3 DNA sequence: TGCGCCAGCAGCCAGGGTACAAATGGCTACACCTTC.